The subject of this entry is one T cell receptor beta chain. The target of this receptor is not known. Base qualities are missing; no much larger clone stands one base away. The germline V gene specifies SQVTM as CDR1 and ANQGSEA as CDR2. Taken from cysteine to phenylalanine, the CDR3 has 13 residues. Kept here is only the CDR3 DNA, which spans 39 bases and is read in frame from base 1. The germline ends are 6 bases apart after V is trimmed by 1 base and J by 1 base. The data were obtained in a study of T-cell memory formation after mild COVID-19 listed by TCRdb under 2021. About the full investigation: TCR sequence clusters from the two donors were found to be largely donor specific. Two young, previously healthy adult volunteers made up the cohort, one male and one female. T-cell clones expanding and contracting after mild COVID-19 in a couple of donors were tracked by longitudinal TCRalpha and TCRbeta repertoire sequencing.

Study-wide conclusions, independent of this receptor: Only a couple of mild cases were covered by the study, and larger cohorts that include severe cases with pre-infection samples were considered necessary. Clones contracting from day 15 to 85 had balanced CD4/CD8 phenotypes, while a second wave expanding from day 15 to 37 was biased towards CD4+. SARS-CoV-2 specificity of the second-wave clones peaking on day 37 was not confirmed. Contracting CD4+ clones turned up mainly in the CM and EM memory subsets, whereas EMRA was where CD8+ clones were enriched. The detection of some responding clones in pre-infection memory suggests that pre-existing cross-reactive memory T cells joined the SARS-CoV-2 response.

Ficoll-Paque density gradient centrifugation was the method used to isolate PBMCs. TCRdb shows the sequencer as Illumina NovaSeq 6000. Using 5'RACE with constant-segment primers, TCRalpha and TCRbeta cDNA libraries were constructed, with sample barcodes and unique molecular identifiers added in the process. Trizol reagent was used to extract RNA from every sample. Libraries were amplified in two PCR steps, with a second sample barcode and Illumina TruSeq adapters added in the second step. Sequencing of libraries was performed on an Illumina NovaSeq with 2 x 150 bp paired-end reads. Per the authors' processing: The reads were demultiplexed and collapsed into UMI-guided consensus sequences using migec v1.2.7. With mixcr v2.1.11, UMI consensuses were aligned to TRA and TRB V and J templates and assembled into clonotypes. A clonotype was counted as expanded or contracted only if both edgeR and NoisET called the change significant, with noise models trained on biological replicates. For edgeR calls, the thresholds were a false discovery rate-adjusted p below 0.01 and a log2 fold-change of 1. As an exploratory analysis of dynamics, max-normalized trajectories of the 1000 most abundant clonotypes were examined with PCA combined with hierarchical clustering. Separately sequenced CD4+ and CD8+ repertoires were used to assign the CD4 or CD8 phenotype of responding clones. In-frame beta chains were kept once TCRdb had trimmed the public reads at Q25 with fastp and called clones with MiXCR. Under each unique CDR3 protein, matching rows form one entry showing the most common genes and DNA. The V and J calls follow TCRdb's processing rather than the paper's. A total of a few hundred thousand distinct CDR3 sequences appear in this sample, 25% of them only once. The top ten constitute under 15% of the sample.

Recombination linked TRBV29-1 to TRBJ2-3; there is no confident call for the D gene. The source of this sequence is an adult woman who had mild COVID-19 (a few samples of this study predate the infection). The sample titles of this study are shuffled in the database, so cell type and time point are left out; the donor was told from shared clones. Sequenced material: PBMCs or a T cell subset sorted from them (not recorded which). The CDR3 reads CSVEGQGTDTQYF. Read as DNA, the sequence is TGCAGCGTTGAAGGCCAGGGCACAGATACGCAGTATTTT.